Detailed here is one T cell receptor (beta chain). Its antigen is currently not known. No base qualities exist here, and no much larger clone lies one base off it. Library method: the immunoSEQ multiplex PCR assay. TCRdb carries this immuneACCESS record with in-frame sequences only. Its versions omit some clonotypes, under half of them owing to an unresolved V gene in the studies checked, with the rest unexplained. For this sample the table gives about 78,000 clones, of which around 92% were detected only once. About 0.37% of the sample rests with the top ten. The data are from a study of technical replicates of blood from a few donors (dated by TCRdb to the late 2010s). V sheds 5 bases and J sheds 2 bases, leaving 10 bases between their ends. CDR1 and CDR2 were assigned from the germline V gene as SGHAT and FQNNGV. The CDR3 holds 13 amino acids from the cysteine to the phenylalanine. CDR3 DNA is the only sequence kept; it has 39 bases, read in frame from the first base.

The chain couples TRBV11-2 to TRBJ2-7; the D gene remains uncertain. The source of this sequence is a human donor in good health. Sequencing was performed on T cells isolated from PBMCs. The CDR3: CASSSGNTYEQYF. The DNA sequence reads TGTGCCAGCAGCAGTGGTAACACCTACGAGCAGTACTTC. Reference TRBV11-2 and TRBJ2-7 proteins supply the regions before and after the CDR3; the full variable domain is: EAGVAQSPRYKIIEKRQSVAFWCNPISGHATLYWYQQILGQGPKLLIQFQNNGVVDDSQLPKDRFSAERLKGVDSTLKIQPAKLEDSAVYLCASSSGNTYEQYFGPGTRLTVT.